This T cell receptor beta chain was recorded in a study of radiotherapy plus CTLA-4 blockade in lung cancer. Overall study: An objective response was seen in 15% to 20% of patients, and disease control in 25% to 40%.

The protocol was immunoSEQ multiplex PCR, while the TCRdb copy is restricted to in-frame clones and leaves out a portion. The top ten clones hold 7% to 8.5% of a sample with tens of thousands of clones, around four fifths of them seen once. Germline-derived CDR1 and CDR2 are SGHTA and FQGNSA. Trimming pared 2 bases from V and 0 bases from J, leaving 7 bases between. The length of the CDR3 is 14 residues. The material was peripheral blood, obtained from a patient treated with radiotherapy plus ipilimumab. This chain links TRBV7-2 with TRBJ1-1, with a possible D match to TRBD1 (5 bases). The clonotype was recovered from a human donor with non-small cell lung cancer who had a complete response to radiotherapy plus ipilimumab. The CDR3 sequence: CASSLRGMNTEAFF. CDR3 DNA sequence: TGTGCCAGCAGCTTAAGGGGCATGAACACTGAAGCTTTCTTT.